This T cell receptor beta chain came from a study of regulatory T cells in long-lasting Graves disease. Background on the study: New Graves' disease cases had less than 3 months of antithyroid drugs. General study results and limits: With 2,741 shared public clonotypes, persistent patients exceeded new patients, who shared over 850. Repertoires from persistent disease leaned toward TRBV28, TRBJ1-2 and TRBJ2-5. Newly diagnosed Graves' patients exceeded persistent ones in TCR diversity.

Building the TCR beta libraries relied on iRepertoire HTBI primers, and CDR3 regions underwent Arm-PCR. Using its own MiXCR run on the multiplex PCR reads, TCRdb lists one record per CDR3 protein. The table records some 250,000 distinct CDR3 sequences, around 17% of them present only once. This clonotype was seen repeatedly, ten times or more. Its cognate antigen is unknown. Sample time point: newly diagnosed GD, antithyroid drugs for less than 3 months. PBMC RNA was the source of the TCR library. Germline V gene lookup returns CDR1 MNHNS and CDR2 SASEGT. V was clipped by 7 bases and J by 5 bases, with 11 bases between them. The CDR3 is 12 residues long.

The TCR originated in a female donor with Graves disease. The sequences come from peripheral blood mononuclear cells (PBMCs), collected at new diagnosis, from a patient treated with antithyroid drugs. The rearrangement links TRBV6-1 to TRBJ1-2; no clear D. CDR3 loop: CASMRTAYGYTF. CDR3 bases: TGTGCCAGCATGCGGACGGCATATGGCTACACCTTC.